One sample yielded the 2 T cell receptor beta chains listed below, sequenced in a study of T-cell reconstitution after alpha-beta-depleted transplantation in children. Unique molecular identifiers were incorporated when the TCRbeta library was constructed. A single record per CDR3 protein comes from TCRdb applying MiXCR to the PCR reads. Here the sample spans about 460,000 distinct CDR3 sequences, about 12% being singletons. The sample in question was PBMCs from the stem cell graft donor, obtained from the stem cell graft. Every receptor here comes from a human donor who donated a stem cell graft to a child with combined immunodeficiency.

The chain combines TRBV29-1 with TRBJ1-2, with D possibly matching TRBD1 (5 bases). V was pared by 3 bases and J by 3 bases, with 14 bases between. Germline V gene data show CDR1 as SQVTM and CDR2 as ANQGSEA. The CDR3 runs 14 residues. The CDR3 region has the DNA TGCAGCGTTGATGAGACTGACAGCTACTATGGCTACACCTTC. It encodes CSVDETDSYYGYTF.

This clonotype was detected many times. The genes are TRBV28 and TRBJ1-6, with D possibly matching TRBD1 (5 bases). Germline CDR1 is MDHEN and CDR2 is SYDVKM. The CDR3 is 16 amino acids. Trimming took 4 bases from V and 2 from J, leaving 12 bases between them. CDR3 coding DNA: TGTGCCAGCAGTTCCTCCAGGGACCCCTATAATTCACCCCTCCACTTT. Translated: CASSSSRDPYNSPLHF.